This TCR beta chain derives from a study of identical twins. Overall study findings and caveats: When twins shared out-of-frame alpha sequences, those sequences had excess low generation probability. Cord blood's abundant beta clonotypes had fewer insertions, unlike memory repertoires. Weaker excess sharing between twins was seen in beta out-of-frame sequences. There was more out-of-frame TCR alpha sharing in monozygotic twins than models estimated.

This clonotype appeared many times. Its target is not known. One entry per CDR3 protein results from TCRdb running MiXCR on the 5' RACE reads. The table lists 400,000 to 500,000 distinct CDR3 sequences, about a fifth of them singletons. Trimming stripped 6 bases from V and 4 bases from J, with 21 bases between. The CDR3 has 16 amino acids. The source of this sequence is a man aged 45-60 years in good health. V and J are TRBV12-3 or TRBV12-4 and TRBJ1-2; D not certain. The sequenced material came from naive T cells sorted from blood. The CDR3 coding sequence is TGTGCCAGCAGCCCTCGTGGGCCACTCACTCTCTATGGCTACACCTTC. Its translation is CASSPRGPLTLYGYTF.